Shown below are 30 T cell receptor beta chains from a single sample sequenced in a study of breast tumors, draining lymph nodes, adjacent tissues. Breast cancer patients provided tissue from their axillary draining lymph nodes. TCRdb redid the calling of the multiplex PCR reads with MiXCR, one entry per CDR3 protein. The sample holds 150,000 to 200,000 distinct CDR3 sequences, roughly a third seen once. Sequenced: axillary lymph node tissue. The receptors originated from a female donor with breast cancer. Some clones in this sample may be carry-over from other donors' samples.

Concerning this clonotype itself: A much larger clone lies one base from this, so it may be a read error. The CDR3 nucleotides read TGTGCCGGCAGCTCCCCGAACAGGGATCTGGCCAATGAGCAGTTCTTC. Amino acids: CAGSSPNRDLANEQFF. The chain combines TRBV7-9 with TRBJ2-1; D is perhaps TRBD1 (6 bases). The CDR3 contains 16 residues. Germline loops: CDR1 SEHNR, CDR2 FQNEAQ (reference sequence).

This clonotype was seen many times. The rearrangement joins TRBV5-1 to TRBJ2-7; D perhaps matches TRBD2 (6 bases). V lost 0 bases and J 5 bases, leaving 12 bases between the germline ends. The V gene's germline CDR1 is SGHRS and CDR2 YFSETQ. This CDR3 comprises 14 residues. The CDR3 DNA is TGCGCCAGCAGCTTGGCCGGGGGTAAAGACGAGCAGTACTTC. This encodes CASSLAGGKDEQYF.

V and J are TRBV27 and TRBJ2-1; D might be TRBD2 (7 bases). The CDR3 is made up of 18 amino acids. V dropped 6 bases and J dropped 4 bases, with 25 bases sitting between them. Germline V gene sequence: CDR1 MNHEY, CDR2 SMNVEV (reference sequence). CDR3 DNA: TGTGCCAGCAGCCTAGGGGGGGCTGACACCATAATATACAATGAGCAGTTCTTC. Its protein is CASSLGGADTIIYNEQFF.

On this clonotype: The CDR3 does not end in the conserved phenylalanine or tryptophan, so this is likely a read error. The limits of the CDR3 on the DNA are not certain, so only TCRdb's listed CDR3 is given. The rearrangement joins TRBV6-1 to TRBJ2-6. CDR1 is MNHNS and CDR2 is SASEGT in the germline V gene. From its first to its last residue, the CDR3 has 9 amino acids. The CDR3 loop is CASSAHGTL.

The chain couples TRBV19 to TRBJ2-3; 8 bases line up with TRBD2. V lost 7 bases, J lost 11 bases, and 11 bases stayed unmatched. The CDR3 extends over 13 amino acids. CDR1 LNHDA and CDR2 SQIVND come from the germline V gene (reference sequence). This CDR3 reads CASKGGLENEQYF. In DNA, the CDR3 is TGTGCCAGTAAGGGGGGACTAGAGAACGAGCAGTATTTT.

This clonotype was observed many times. The CDR3 sequence: CASSPDTAGSYEQYF. In DNA form, the CDR3 reads TGCGCCAGCAGCCCGGACACCGCTGGGTCCTACGAGCAGTACTTC. This chain uses TRBV5-1 with TRBJ2-7; perhaps TRBD1 as D (5 bases). V lost 4 bases, J lost 1 base, and 15 bases lay in between. Per the germline V gene, CDR1 is SGHRS and CDR2 is YFSETQ. The CDR3 has 15 residues.

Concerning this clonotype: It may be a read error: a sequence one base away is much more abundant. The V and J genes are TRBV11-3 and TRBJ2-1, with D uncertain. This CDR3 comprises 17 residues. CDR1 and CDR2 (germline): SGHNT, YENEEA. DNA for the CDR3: TGTGCCAGCACCCTCGGGTTGGGGTCTAGTCTGAGCAATGGGCAGTTCTTC. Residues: CASTLGLGSSLSNGQFF.

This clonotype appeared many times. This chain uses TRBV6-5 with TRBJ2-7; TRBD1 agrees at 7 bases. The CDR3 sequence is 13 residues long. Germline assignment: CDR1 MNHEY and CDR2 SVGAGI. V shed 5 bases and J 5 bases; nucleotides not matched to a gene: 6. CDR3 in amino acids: CASSALQGHEQYF. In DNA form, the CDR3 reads TGTGCCAGCAGTGCTTTACAGGGGCACGAGCAGTACTTC.

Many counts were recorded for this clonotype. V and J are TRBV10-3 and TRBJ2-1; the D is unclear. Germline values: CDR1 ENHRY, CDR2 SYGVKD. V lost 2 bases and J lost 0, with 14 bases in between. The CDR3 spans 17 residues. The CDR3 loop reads CAISEPLAVSSYNEQFF. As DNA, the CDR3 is TGTGCCATCAGTGAGCCCTTAGCAGTTAGCTCCTACAATGAGCAGTTCTTC.

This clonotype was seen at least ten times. The DNA of the CDR3 is TGCAGTGCTAGATCCGGGACAGGGACAGCTGGGGCCAACGTCCTGACTTTC. Amino acid sequence: CSARSGTGTAGANVLTF. V gene TRBV20-1 combines with J gene TRBJ2-6, with 9 bases matching TRBD1. The CDR3 has 17 residues. Trimming at V came to 2 bases and at J to 2 bases, leaving 7 bases not matched to a gene. In germline, CDR1 is DFQATT, CDR2 SNEGSKA (reference sequence).

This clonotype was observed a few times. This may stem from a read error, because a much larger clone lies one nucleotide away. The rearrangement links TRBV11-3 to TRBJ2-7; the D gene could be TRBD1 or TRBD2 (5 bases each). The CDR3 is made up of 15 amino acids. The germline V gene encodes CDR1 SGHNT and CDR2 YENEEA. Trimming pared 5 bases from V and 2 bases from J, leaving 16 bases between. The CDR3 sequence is CASSPTSGPTYEQYF. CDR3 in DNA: TGTGCCAGCAGCCCGACCTCGGGACCGACCTACGAGCAGTACTTC.

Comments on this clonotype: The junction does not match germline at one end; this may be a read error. In nucleotides, the CDR3 is TGTGCCTGTAGTATGGGTCCTTCCTACGAGCAGTACTTC. It is translated as CACSMGPSYEQYF. The V gene is TRBV19, the J gene TRBJ2-7; D not certain. CDR3 size: 13 residues. Germline assignment: CDR1 LNHDA and CDR2 SQIVND (reference sequence).

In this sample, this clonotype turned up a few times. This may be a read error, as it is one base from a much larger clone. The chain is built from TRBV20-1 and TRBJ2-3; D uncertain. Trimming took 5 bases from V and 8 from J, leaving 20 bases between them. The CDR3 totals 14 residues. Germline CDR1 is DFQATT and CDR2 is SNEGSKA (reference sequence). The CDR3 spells CSAAPYPPPATQYF. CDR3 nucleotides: TGCAGTGCTGCCCCTTACCCCCCGCCAGCTACGCAGTATTTT.

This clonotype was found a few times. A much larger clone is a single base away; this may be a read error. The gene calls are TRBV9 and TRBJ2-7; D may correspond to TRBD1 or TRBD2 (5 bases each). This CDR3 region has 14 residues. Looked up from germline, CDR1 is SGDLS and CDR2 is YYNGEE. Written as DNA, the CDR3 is TGTGCCAGCAGCGGGTCTGATAGTTGGGACGAGCAGTCCTTC. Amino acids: CASSGSDSWDEQSF.

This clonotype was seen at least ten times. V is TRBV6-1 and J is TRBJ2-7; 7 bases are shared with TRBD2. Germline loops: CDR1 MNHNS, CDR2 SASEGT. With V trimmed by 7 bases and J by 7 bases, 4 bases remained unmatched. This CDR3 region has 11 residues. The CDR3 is CASKGAGEQYF. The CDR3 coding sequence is TGTGCCAGCAAGGGAGCGGGAGAGCAGTACTTC.

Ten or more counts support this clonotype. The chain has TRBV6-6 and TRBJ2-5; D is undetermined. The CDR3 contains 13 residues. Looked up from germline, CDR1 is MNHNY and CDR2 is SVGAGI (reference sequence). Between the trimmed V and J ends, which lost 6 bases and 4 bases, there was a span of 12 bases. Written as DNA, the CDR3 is TGTGCCAGCAGCCCCCCTGGACGAGAGACCCAGTACTTC. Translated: CASSPPGRETQYF.

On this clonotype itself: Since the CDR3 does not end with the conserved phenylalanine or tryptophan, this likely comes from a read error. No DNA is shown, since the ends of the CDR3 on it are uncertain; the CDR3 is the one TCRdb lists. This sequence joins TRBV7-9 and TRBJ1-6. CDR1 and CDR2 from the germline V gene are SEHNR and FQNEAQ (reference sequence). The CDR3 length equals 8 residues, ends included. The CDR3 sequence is CASTLSRS.

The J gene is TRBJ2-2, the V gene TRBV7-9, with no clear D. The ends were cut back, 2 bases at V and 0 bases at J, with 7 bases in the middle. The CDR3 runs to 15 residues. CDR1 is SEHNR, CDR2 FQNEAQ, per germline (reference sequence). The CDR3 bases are TGTGCCAGCAGCTTAAACGGGCCGAACACCGGGGAGCTGTTTTTT. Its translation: CASSLNGPNTGELFF.

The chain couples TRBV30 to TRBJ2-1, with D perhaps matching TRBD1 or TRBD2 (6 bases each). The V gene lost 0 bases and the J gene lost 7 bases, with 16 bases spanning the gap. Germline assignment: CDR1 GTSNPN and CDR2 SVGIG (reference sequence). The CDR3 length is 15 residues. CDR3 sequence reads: CAWSVKAGAGNEQFF. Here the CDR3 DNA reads TGTGCCTGGAGTGTAAAAGCAGGGGCGGGGAATGAGCAGTTCTTC. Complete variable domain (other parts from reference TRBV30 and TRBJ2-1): SQTIHQWPATLVQPVGSPLSLECTVEGTSNPNLYWYRQAAGRGLQLLFYSVGIGQISSEVPQNLSASRPQDRQFILSSKKLLLSDSGFYLCAWSVKAGAGNEQFFGPGTRLTVL.

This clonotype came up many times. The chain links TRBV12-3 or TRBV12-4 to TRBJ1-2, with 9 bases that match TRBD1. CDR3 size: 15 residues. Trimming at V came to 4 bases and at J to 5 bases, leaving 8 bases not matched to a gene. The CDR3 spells CASSSPPGQGYGYTF. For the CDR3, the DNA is TGTGCCAGCAGTTCTCCTCCGGGACAGGGATATGGCTACACCTTC.

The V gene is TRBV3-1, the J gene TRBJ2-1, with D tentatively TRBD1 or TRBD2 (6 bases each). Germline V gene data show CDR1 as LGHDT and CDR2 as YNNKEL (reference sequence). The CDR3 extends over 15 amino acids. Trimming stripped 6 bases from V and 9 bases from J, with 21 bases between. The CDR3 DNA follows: TGTGCCAGCAGACCCGGAGGGGGGAGTCGTTTTGAGCAGTTCTTC. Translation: CASRPGGGSRFEQFF.

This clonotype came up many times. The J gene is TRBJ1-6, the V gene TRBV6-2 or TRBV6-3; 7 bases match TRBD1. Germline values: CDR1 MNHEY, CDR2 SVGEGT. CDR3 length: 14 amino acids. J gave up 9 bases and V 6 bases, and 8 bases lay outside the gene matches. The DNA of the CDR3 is TGTGCCAGCAGCCCGGGACAGCCCCCTTCACCCCTCCACTTT. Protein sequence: CASSPGQPPSPLHF.

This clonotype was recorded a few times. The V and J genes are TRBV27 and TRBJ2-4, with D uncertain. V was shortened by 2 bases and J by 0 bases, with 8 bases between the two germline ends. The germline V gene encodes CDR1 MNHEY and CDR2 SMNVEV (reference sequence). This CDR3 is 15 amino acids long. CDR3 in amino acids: CASSLEGLAKNIQYF. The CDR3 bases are TGTGCCAGCAGTTTAGAAGGTCTAGCCAAAAACATTCAGTACTTC.

The CDR3 sequence: CASRAPGLVNIQYF. In nucleotides, the CDR3 is TGTGCCAGTAGGGCTCCAGGCCTCGTAAACATTCAGTACTTC. The genes are TRBV19 and TRBJ2-4; D not certain. Germline lookup yields CDR1 LNHDA and CDR2 SQIVND (reference sequence). This CDR3 contains 14 residues. Trimming shortened V by 6 bases and J by 6 bases, and 15 bases separated the two germline ends.

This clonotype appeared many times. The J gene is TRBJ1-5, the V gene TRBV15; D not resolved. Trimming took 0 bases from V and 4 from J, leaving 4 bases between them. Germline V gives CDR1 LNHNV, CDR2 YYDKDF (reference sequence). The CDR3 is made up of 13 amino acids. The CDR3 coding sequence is TGTGCCACCAGCAGAGAAAGGAATCAGCCCCAGCATTTT. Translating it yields CATSRERNQPQHF.

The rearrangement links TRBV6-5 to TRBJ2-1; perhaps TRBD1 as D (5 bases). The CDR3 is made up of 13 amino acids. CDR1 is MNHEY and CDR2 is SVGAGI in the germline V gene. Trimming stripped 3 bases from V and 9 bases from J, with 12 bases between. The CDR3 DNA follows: TGTGCCAGCAGTTATAACCAGGGCGGTGAGCAGTTCTTC. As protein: CASSYNQGGEQFF.

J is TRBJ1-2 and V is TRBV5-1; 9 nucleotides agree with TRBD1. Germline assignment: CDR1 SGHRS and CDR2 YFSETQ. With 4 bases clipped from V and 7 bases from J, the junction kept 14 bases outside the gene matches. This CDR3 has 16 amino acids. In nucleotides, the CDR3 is TGCGCCAGCAGCCCACCACGGGACAGGGATCTTAGTGGCTACACCTTC. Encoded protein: CASSPPRDRDLSGYTF.

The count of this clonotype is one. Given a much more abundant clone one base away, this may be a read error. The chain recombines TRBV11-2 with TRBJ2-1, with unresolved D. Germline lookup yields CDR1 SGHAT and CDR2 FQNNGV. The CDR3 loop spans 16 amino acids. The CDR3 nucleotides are TGTGCCAGCAGCCCCACGACCGGAGCAACCTACGATGAGCAGTTCTTC. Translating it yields CASSPTTGATYDEQFF.

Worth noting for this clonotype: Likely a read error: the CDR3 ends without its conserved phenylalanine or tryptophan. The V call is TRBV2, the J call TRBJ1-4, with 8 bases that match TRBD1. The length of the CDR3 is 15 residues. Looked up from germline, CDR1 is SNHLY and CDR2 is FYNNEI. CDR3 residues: CASRTGQDGDERLFV. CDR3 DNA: TGTGCCAGCAGGACGGGACAGGATGGTGATGAAAGACTGTTTGTT.

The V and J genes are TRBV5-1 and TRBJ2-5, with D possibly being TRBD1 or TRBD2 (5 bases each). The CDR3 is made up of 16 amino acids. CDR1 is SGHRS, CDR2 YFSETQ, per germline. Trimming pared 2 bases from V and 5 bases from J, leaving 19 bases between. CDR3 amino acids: CASSFLLGRDAETQYF. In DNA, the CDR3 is TGCGCCAGCAGCTTCTTATTAGGAAGGGACGCGGAGACCCAGTACTTC.